The entry below describes one T cell receptor beta chain. The entry originates in a study of shared clonotypes between healthy human individuals. Across the study: Plates per donor: three CD4 naive, three CD4 memory, two CD8 naive, one CD8 memory.

The CDR3 loop spans 15 amino acids. Germline CDR1 reads SEHNR; CDR2 reads FQNEAQ (reference sequence). Trimming took off 5 bases at V and 2 bases at J, with 13 bases between the two ends. At the deep level, the assay was run. Profiled with immunoSEQ multiplex PCR; TCRdb holds only in-frame clones, not every one. This sample has about 2.4 million clones, with more than 85% found just once. The specimen was naive CD4+ T cells from PBMCs. The subset: CD45RA+ positively selected. V usage is TRBV7-9 and J usage is TRBJ2-1; weak D call: TRBD2 (5 bases). The receptor was isolated from a man aged 18 to 29 in good health. Some clones in this sample may be carry-over from other donors' samples. The CDR3 sequence is CASSRSGPAYNEQFF. Here the CDR3 DNA reads TGTGCCAGCAGCAGAAGCGGTCCGGCCTACAATGAGCAGTTCTTC.